This T cell receptor (beta chain) was found in a study of regulatory T cells in long-lasting Graves disease. Turning to the study itself: Persistence in Graves' disease required over 5 years of antithyroid drugs plus positive TSH receptor antibodies. Points from the study as a whole: Possibly, accuracy suffered from the small sample size. Patients with persistent disease showed a bias toward TRBV28, TRBJ1-2 and TRBJ2-5.

Germline V gene sequence: CDR1 LGHNT, CDR2 FRNRAP. The CDR3 sequence is 19 residues long. V lost 2 bases and J lost 4; bases outside the gene matches: 18. Noted time point: persistent/refractory GD, antithyroid drugs over 5 years with positive TRAb. The TCR library used RNA extracted from PBMCs. HTBI primers from iRepertoire and Arm-PCR of CDR3 regions yielded the TCR beta libraries. TCRdb reprocessed the multiplex PCR reads with MiXCR, giving one entry per CDR3 protein. The table lists approximately 380,000 distinct CDR3 sequences, under 25% of them singletons, with less than 25% in the top ten. In the case of this clonotype: The target antigen is unknown. A much larger clone is a single base away; this may be a read error.

The clonotype originates from a female donor with Graves disease. V usage is TRBV12-5 and J usage is TRBJ1-1, with 8 bases matching TRBD1. The source material was peripheral blood mononuclear cells (PBMCs), sampled when the disease was refractory, from a patient treated with antithyroid drugs. The CDR3: CASGLNPLFLPGGFTEAFF. The DNA of the CDR3 is TGTGCTAGTGGTTTGAACCCCTTGTTTTTGCCAGGGGGCTTCACTGAAGCTTTCTTT.